This is a list of T cell receptor beta chains from one sample in a study of spatial heterogeneity in lung cancer. TCRdb re-called the 5' RACE reads with MiXCR, one entry per CDR3 protein. The table lists approximately 23,000 distinct CDR3 sequences, 4.5% to 5% of them singletons. The sequencing used lung tumor tissue, collected at surgery. These receptors came from a male donor with early-stage non-small cell lung cancer. The CDR3 runs from the conserved cysteine through the conserved F or W. D genes are given only for firm matches. Size is omitted from some rows. Given values are once, few, many or a class for expanded clones.

D gene	J gene	clone size	V gene	CDR3 DNA	CDR3 protein
.	TRBJ2-7	many	TRBV28	TGTGCCAGCAGTTCGACGTCGGACTTTTCCTACGAGCAGTACTTC	CASSSTSDFSYEQYF
.	TRBJ1-5	.	TRBV12-3/TRBV12-4	TGTGCCAGCAGCCCGGGACGGAACTTATATAGCAATCAGCCCCAGCATTTT	CASSPGRNLYSNQPQHF
TRBD2	TRBJ2-3	.	TRBV2	TGTGCCAGCGGACACGGGACTAGCGGGAGAGATACGCAGTATTTT	CASGHGTSGRDTQYF
.	TRBJ1-5	many	TRBV6-1	TGTGCCAGCAGTGAAGAACAGCCCCAGCATTTT	CASSEEQPQHF
.	TRBJ2-5	.	TRBV29-1	TGCAGCGGGGGGACGATCCAAGAGACCCAGTACTTC	CSGGTIQETQYF
.	TRBJ2-3	many	TRBV5-1	TGCGCCAGCAGCTTGTTGGGGGATACGCAGTATTTT	CASSLLGDTQYF
.	TRBJ1-2	many	TRBV5-4	TGTGCCAGCAGCTCCTACAGGGAAGAAAATGGCTACACCTTC	CASSSYREENGYTF
.	TRBJ2-1	many	TRBV11-2	TGTGCCAGCAGCCCAGGAGGCAGGGGTTATGAGCAGTTCTTC	CASSPGGRGYEQFF
.	TRBJ2-7	many	TRBV4-2	TGTGCCAGCAGCCAATTGGGTGTGGTAGGTTCCTACGAGCAGTACTTC	CASSQLGVVGSYEQYF
.	TRBJ1-1	many	TRBV29-1	TGCAGCGTTATAGGGGGAGAAGCTTTCTTT	CSVIGGEAFF
TRBD2	TRBJ2-2	many	TRBV27	TGTGCCAGCAGTTTAGGGCTAGCGGGAGCCGGGGAGCTGTTTTTT	CASSLGLAGAGELFF
.	TRBJ1-2	many	TRBV6-5	TGTGCCAGTGGGGCAAGCAGGGCTTTCAGCTATGGCTACACCTTC	CASGASRAFSYGYTF
.	TRBJ2-1	many	TRBV7-2	TGTGCCAGCAGCTTACAAGTCTACAATGAGCAGTTCTTC	CASSLQVYNEQFF
.	TRBJ2-7	many	TRBV20-1	TGCAGTACCAGAAAACAGGGCATGTACGAGCAGTACTTC	CSTRKQGMYEQYF
TRBD1	TRBJ2-7	many	TRBV28	TGTGCCAGCACCCCCGGGCTCGGACAGGGAATATTCGAGCAGTACTTC	CASTPGLGQGIFEQYF
TRBD1	TRBJ2-5	.	TRBV12-3/TRBV12-4	TGTGCCAGCAGTCCGGGACAGGGAGGGGAGACCCAGTACTTC	CASSPGQGGETQYF
.	TRBJ1-1	medium-sized	TRBV6-2/TRBV6-3	TGTGCCAGCAGTTTCACGAAGAACACTGAAGCTTTCTTT	CASSFTKNTEAFF
TRBD1	TRBJ1-1	many	TRBV5-6	TGTGCCAGCAGTAGGGACAGGATGAACACTGAAGCTTTCTTT	CASSRDRMNTEAFF
TRBD1	TRBJ1-5	many	TRBV11-2	TGTGCCAGCAGCCCGGGGACAGCCAATCAGCCCCAGCATTTT	CASSPGTANQPQHF
.	TRBJ1-3	many	TRBV15	TGTGCCACCAGCAGCCCAGGACAAACTGGAAACACCATATATTTT	CATSSPGQTGNTIYF
.	TRBJ2-3	.	TRBV6-5	TGTGCCAGCAGTTATAGGTGTCTGGGCACAGATACGCAGTATTTT	CASSYRCLGTDTQYF
TRBD1	TRBJ1-2	many	TRBV20-1	TGCAGTGCTAGAGGCCGACAGGGAGGGGTATGGGGCTACACCTTC	CSARGRQGGVWGYTF
.	TRBJ1-1	many	TRBV20-1	TGCAGTGCTAGAGGAGCGGGGCGGGGGCCAGCTTTCTTT	CSARGAGRGPAFF
TRBD2	TRBJ2-7	many	TRBV27	TGTGCCAGCACTCAACTAGCGGGATTAGACGGAGGTGGCGAGCAGTACTTC	CASTQLAGLDGGGEQYF
.	TRBJ1-6	many	TRBV12-3/TRBV12-4	TGTGCCAGCAGTTTTGCTGTGGTTGGAGTTTCACCCCTCCACTTT	CASSFAVVGVSPLHF
.	TRBJ2-2	many	TRBV19	TGTGCCGCCAATGGGCGGAGCAACACCGGGGAGCTGTTTTTT	CAANGRSNTGELFF
.	TRBJ1-1	many	TRBV28	TGTGCCAGCACTATACGGGGGGTCACTGAAGCTTTCTTT	CASTIRGVTEAFF
TRBD1	TRBJ2-2	many	TRBV7-8	TGTGCCAGCAGCTCCCCCCAGGGGGCCGGGGAGCTGTTTTTT	CASSSPQGAGELFF
TRBD1	TRBJ2-7	many	TRBV28	TGTGCCAGCAGTTCCCCCCTAGGACAGGGGCAATACGAGCAGTACTTC	CASSSPLGQGQYEQYF
TRBD1	TRBJ2-7	many	TRBV27	TGTGCCAGCAGTTTGGGACAGGGGGGCTACGAGCAGTACTTC	CASSLGQGGYEQYF
.	TRBJ2-7	many	TRBV7-8	TGTGCCAGCAGCTTCCGCAGAGACTACGAGCAGTACTTC	CASSFRRDYEQYF
TRBD2	TRBJ2-1	few	TRBV9	TGTGCCAGCAGCATGAGACTAGCGGATTACAATGAGCAGTTCTTC	CASSMRLADYNEQFF
.	TRBJ2-7	once	TRBV7-2	TGTGCCAGCAGGCCCGCCGGGGGCTACGAGCAGTACTTC	CASRPAGGYEQYF
.	TRBJ1-1	many	TRBV5-1	TGCGCCAGCAGCCGTGGGAACACTGAAGCTTTCTTT	CASSRGNTEAFF
TRBD1	TRBJ2-5	.	TRBV5-1	TGCGCCAGCAGCCAACCACCGGGACAGCCGTACCAAGAGACCCAGTACTTC	CASSQPPGQPYQETQYF
TRBD2	TRBJ2-3	.	TRBV27	TGTGCCAGCAGTCCTACCTGGGCAGCGGGAGGGCGTACGCAGTATTTT	CASSPTWAAGGRTQYF
TRBD2	TRBJ2-2	many	TRBV9	TGTGCCAGCAGCGTAGTCCCCAGCGGGGGGGCGTCGGGGGAGCTGTTTTTT	CASSVVPSGGASGELFF
TRBD1	TRBJ2-5	few	TRBV6-6	TGTGCCAGCCGGAATTTGACAGGGATGGAAGAGACCCAGTACTTC	CASRNLTGMEETQYF
.	TRBJ2-3	many	TRBV7-2	TGTGCCAGCAGCGGACAGGGACTATCCACAGATACGCAGTATTTT	CASSGQGLSTDTQYF
.	TRBJ2-3	many	TRBV5-1	TGCGCCAGCACCTCCCGGGCTGGGGGCGATACGCAGTATTTT	CASTSRAGGDTQYF
.	TRBJ1-2	few	TRBV6-1	TGTGCCAGCAGTGAAACCCTCTCCACCTATAGGACTAACTATGGCTACACCTTC	CASSETLSTYRTNYGYTF
.	TRBJ1-6	many	TRBV28	TGTGCCAGCACCTGGGTGAGGGCAGCTTTAAGGTCCTATAATTCACCCCTCCACTTT	CASTWVRAALRSYNSPLHF
.	TRBJ2-3	many	TRBV28	TGTGCCAGCACCCCGCGGGGGCTCAGAACCGATACGCAGTATTTT	CASTPRGLRTDTQYF
.	TRBJ2-1	many	TRBV11-3	TGTGCCAGCAGCTCCCGCGGGTCTTACTCCTACAATGAGCAGTTCTTC	CASSSRGSYSYNEQFF
TRBD1	TRBJ1-1	many	TRBV29-1	TGCAGCGCACAGGGGATCACTGAAGCTTTCTTT	CSAQGITEAFF
.	TRBJ2-3	many	TRBV12-3/TRBV12-4	TGTGCCAGCAGTTGGAGGGGAGATACGCAGTATTTT	CASSWRGDTQYF
.	TRBJ1-1	.	TRBV6-6	TGTGCCAGCAGTTCCACATTAGCGGGGGACACTGAAGCTTTCTTT	CASSSTLAGDTEAFF